What follows are 29 T cell receptor beta chains derived from one specimen sequenced in a study of T cell repertoires in ileal Crohn's disease. The time point: neoterminal ileum biopsy at postoperative endoscopy, about 6 months after surgery. The repertoire was sequenced with immunoSEQ multiplex PCR; TCRdb's copy has only in-frame clones and lacks some. The sample contains about 7,400 clones, around 70% of which appear only once. Sequencing was carried out using ileal tissue. The receptors were sampled from an adult with Crohn's disease.

This clone has a single count. The chain carries TRBV18 and TRBJ2-7; D perhaps matches TRBD2 (7 bases). The V and J ends lost 0 bases and 4 bases respectively, with 22 bases between them. CDR1 KGHSH and CDR2 LQKENI come from the germline V gene. The CDR3 sequence is 18 residues long. The CDR3 coding sequence is TGTGCCAGCTCACCACCGCCCGGGGGGCGCGACTTTCTATACGAGCAGTACTTC. This sequence encodes CASSPPPGGRDFLYEQYF.

The chain joins TRBV18 to TRBJ1-1, with 7 bases matching TRBD1. Unmatched junction bases numbered 10, after V lost 3 bases and J lost 3 bases. This CDR3 spans 16 amino acids. Germline values: CDR1 KGHSH, CDR2 LQKENI. CDR3 loop: CASSPTRGVRDTEAFF. The CDR3 nucleotides are TGTGCCAGCTCACCCACCAGGGGGGTCCGGGACACTGAAGCTTTCTTT.

The chain has TRBV10-2 and TRBJ1-2; possibly TRBD1 for D (5 bases). The CDR3 runs 14 residues. The germline V gene encodes CDR1 WSHSY and CDR2 SAAADI. V was shortened by 2 bases and J by 2 bases, with 9 bases between the two germline ends. CDR3 residues: CASSEGGGNYGYTF. CDR3 coding DNA: TGCGCCAGCAGTGAGGGGGGGGGAAACTATGGCTACACCTTC.

The rearrangement joins TRBV5-1 to TRBJ2-2; D might be TRBD2 (5 bases). Trimming took off 0 bases at V and 5 bases at J, with 11 bases between the two ends. Germline CDR1 and CDR2: SGHRS and YFSETQ. The CDR3 loop spans 15 amino acids. CDR3 in amino acids: CASSLVRGTTGELFF. CDR3 coding DNA: TGCGCCAGCAGCTTGGTTCGGGGTACAACCGGGGAGCTGTTTTTT. Based on the CDR3 plus reference TRBV5-1 and TRBJ2-2, the full variable domain is KAGVTQTPRYLIKTRGQQVTLSCSPISGHRSVSWYQQTPGQGLQFLFEYFSETQRNKGNFPGRFSGRQFSNSRSEMNVSTLELGDSALYLCASSLVRGTTGELFFGEGSRLTVL.

This chain uses TRBV11-3 with TRBJ2-5, with D perhaps matching TRBD1 (6 bases). Germline V gives CDR1 SGHNT, CDR2 YENEEA. Between the trimmed V and J ends, which lost 1 base and 5 bases, there was a span of 11 bases. This CDR3 region has 14 residues. The CDR3 region has the DNA TGTGCCAGCAGCTTAGGGGGGCTCAGGGAGACCCAGTACTTC. As protein: CASSLGGLRETQYF. The full variable domain, in which reference TRBV11-3 and TRBJ2-5 provide the parts outside the CDR3, is EAGVVQSPRYKIIEKKQPVAFWCNPISGHNTLYWYLQNLGQGPELLIRYENEEAVDDSQLPKDRFSAERLKGVDSTLKIQPAELGDSAVYLCASSLGGLRETQYFGPGTRLLVL.

This chain joins TRBV7-2 and TRBJ1-2; TRBD1 matches 8 bases. Trimming cost V 5 bases and J 8 bases; bases outside gene matches: 7. CDR1 is SGHTA, CDR2 FQGNSA, per germline. The CDR3 sequence is 13 residues long. CDR3 sequence: CASSQTGVLGYTF. In nucleotides, the CDR3 is TGTGCCAGCAGCCAGACAGGGGTCTTGGGCTACACCTTC.

This chain links TRBV19 with TRBJ2-1; D is unresolved. This CDR3 region has 12 residues. Trimming cost V 5 bases and J 2 bases, with 4 bases left between them. Germline assignment: CDR1 LNHDA and CDR2 SQIVND (reference sequence). The CDR3 region is CASSSPYNEQFF. CDR3 DNA sequence: TGTGCCAGTAGTTCTCCCTACAATGAGCAGTTCTTC. Full variable domain (missing parts from reference TRBV19 and TRBJ2-1): DGGITQSPKYLFRKEGQNVTLSCEQNLNHDAMYWYRQDPGQGLRLIYYSQIVNDFQKGDIAEGYSVSREKKESFPLTVTSAQKNPTAFYLCASSSPYNEQFFGPGTRLTVL.

V gene TRBV27 combines with J gene TRBJ2-5; D remains unclear. CDR3 length equals 12 residues. Germline-derived CDR1 and CDR2 are MNHEY and SMNVEV (reference sequence). Trimming took 3 bases from V and 4 from J, leaving 6 bases between them. CDR3 DNA: TGTGCCAGCAGTTTCCCCGGAGAGACCCAGTACTTC. Encoded protein: CASSFPGETQYF.

This rearrangement joins TRBV6-1 to TRBJ2-7; D remains ambiguous. Trimming removed 5 bases at V and 2 bases at J, with 10 bases between. CDR1 is MNHNS, CDR2 SASEGT, per germline. This CDR3 is 13 amino acids long. This CDR3 reads CASSIARAYEQYF. CDR3 coding DNA: TGTGCCAGCAGTATAGCTAGAGCCTACGAGCAGTACTTC.

This clone was counted a few times. This chain links TRBV11-3 with TRBJ2-2, with D unresolved. Deletions cut 7 bases from V and 7 bases from J, with 10 bases between. CDR1 is SGHNT and CDR2 is YENEEA in the germline V gene. This CDR3 contains 12 residues. The CDR3 reads CASNSHHGELFF. The CDR3 bases are TGTGCCAGCAACTCGCACCACGGGGAGCTGTTTTTT.

This chain joins TRBV30 and TRBJ1-5; TRBD1 is a possible D gene (5 bases). CDR3 length: 13 amino acids. The germline gives CDR1 GTSNPN, CDR2 SVGIG (reference sequence). The V and J ends lost 5 bases and 6 bases respectively, with 14 bases between them. CDR3 sequence: CAWAPGGGQPQHF. The CDR3 DNA reads as TGTGCCTGGGCCCCCGGGGGGGGTCAGCCCCAGCATTTT.

The chain carries TRBV6-5 and TRBJ2-3; TRBD2 aligns across 14 bases. The V and J ends lost 4 bases and 9 bases, in that order; junction bases with no gene match: 9. This CDR3 region has 16 residues. The germline gives CDR1 MNHEY, CDR2 SVGAGI. The CDR3 nucleotides are TGTGCCAGCAGTTCCCGGGGACTAGCGGGGGCCAGAACGCAGTATTTT. This sequence encodes CASSSRGLAGARTQYF.

The J gene is TRBJ1-4, the V gene TRBV27; D is unclear. Germline CDR1 is MNHEY and CDR2 is SMNVEV (reference sequence). CDR3 length: 11 amino acids. V lost 7 bases, J lost 6 bases, and 6 bases lay in between. This CDR3 reads CASIPDEKLFF. CDR3 in DNA: TGTGCCAGCATCCCAGATGAAAAACTGTTTTTT.

V gene TRBV6-5 combines with J gene TRBJ2-1, with 9 bases matching TRBD2. V was clipped by 4 bases and J by 4 bases; unmatched bases: 5. The CDR3 sequence is 15 residues long. Germline assignment: CDR1 MNHEY and CDR2 SVGAGI. The CDR3 coding sequence is TGTGCCAGCAGTTTAAGGGGACTAGCTTACAATGAGCAGTTCTTC. Translated, it gives CASSLRGLAYNEQFF.

V and J are TRBV11-3 and TRBJ2-2; 7 bases are shared with TRBD2. There are 16 residues in the CDR3. Germline assignment: CDR1 SGHNT and CDR2 YENEEA. J gave up 5 bases and V 5 bases, and 11 bases lay outside the gene matches. CDR3 DNA sequence: TGTGCCAGCAGCCCCTCTCTGGGGGGGAAGACCGGGGAGCTGTTTTTT. Protein product: CASSPSLGGKTGELFF.

This sequence joins TRBV2 and TRBJ2-5, with 12 bases that match TRBD1. CDR3 size: 14 residues. After removal of 6 bases from V and 5 bases from J, the junction contained 4 bases not matched to a gene. CDR1 is SNHLY, CDR2 FYNNEI, per germline. Here the CDR3 reads CASRGTGGGETQYF. As DNA, the CDR3 is TGTGCCAGCAGAGGGACAGGGGGCGGGGAGACCCAGTACTTC. Together with reference TRBV2 and TRBJ2-5, the CDR3 gives the full variable domain: EPEVTQTPSHQVTQMGQEVILRCVPISNHLYFYWYRQILGQKVEFLVSFYNNEISEKSEIFDDQFSVERPDGSNFTLKIRSTKLEDSAMYFCASRGTGGGETQYFGPGTRLLVL.

The chain joins TRBV5-4 to TRBJ2-3; tentative D call: TRBD2 (7 bases). CDR1 and CDR2 (germline): SGHNT, YYREEE (reference sequence). Trimming cost V 2 bases and J 3 bases, with 16 bases left between them. The CDR3 contains 16 residues. The CDR3 loop reads CASSLEGGAKTDTQYF. The CDR3 nucleotides read TGTGCCAGCAGCTTAGAAGGGGGGGCAAAAACAGATACGCAGTATTTT.

The rearrangement uses TRBV7-6 and TRBJ2-3; possible D gene TRBD1, 6 bases. The CDR3 has 16 amino acids. V was pared by 5 bases and J by 7 bases, with 22 bases between. CDR1 SGHVS and CDR2 FNYEAQ come from the germline V gene. The chain's CDR3 is CASSPRRVGGSYTQYF. DNA of the CDR3: TGTGCCAGCAGCCCCCGCCGGGTTGGGGGCTCCTATACGCAGTATTTT. Full variable domain (rest looked up from reference TRBV7-6 and TRBJ2-3): GAGVSQSPRYKVTKRGQDVALRCDPISGHVSLYWYRQALGQGPEFLTYFNYEAQQDKSGLPNDRFSAERPEGSISTLTIQRTEQRDSAMYRCASSPRRVGGSYTQYFGPGTRLTVL.

This clone is medium-sized within its sample. The chain has TRBV6-5 and TRBJ2-5; 7 bases align to TRBD1. Germline V gene data show CDR1 as MNHEY and CDR2 as SVGAGI. The CDR3 consists of 15 residues. J lost 4 bases, V lost 5 bases, and 10 bases had no gene match. In DNA, the CDR3 is TGTGCCAGCAGTCAGCGACAGGGTATACGAGAGACCCAGTACTTC. It specifies CASSQRQGIRETQYF.

The chain's CDR3 is CAISDPPRVIGYEQYF. CDR3 in DNA: TGTGCCATCAGTGACCCCCCCCGCGTTATTGGCTACGAGCAGTACTTC. The chain employs TRBV10-3 and TRBJ2-7; D gene ambiguous. Germline-derived CDR1 and CDR2 are ENHRY and SYGVKD. V was trimmed by 3 bases and J by 3 bases, leaving 18 bases between them. The CDR3 loop spans 16 amino acids.

The chain joins TRBV29-1 to TRBJ1-2; the match to TRBD1 covers 11 bases. The length of the CDR3 is 19 residues. The ends lost 4 bases at V and 1 base at J; junction bases unmatched: 17. Germline CDR1 and CDR2: SQVTM and ANQGSEA. The CDR3 region has the DNA TGCAGCGTTGGAGACCCTCCGGACAGGGGGCGAGAGGTTAACTATGGCTACACCTTC. Translated: CSVGDPPDRGREVNYGYTF.

V and J are TRBV28 and TRBJ1-2; 7 nucleotides match TRBD1. V was clipped by 6 bases and J by 2 bases; unmatched bases: 3. The V gene's germline CDR1 is MDHEN and CDR2 SYDVKM. The CDR3 spans 13 residues. The CDR3 DNA reads as TGTGCCAGCAGATTGACAGGGAACTATGGCTACACCTTC. It codes for CASRLTGNYGYTF.

The chain combines TRBV6-1 with TRBJ2-5; 13 bases are shared with TRBD2. The CDR3 totals 15 residues. CDR1 and CDR2 from the germline V gene are MNHNS and SASEGT. V was clipped by 6 bases and J by 5 bases; unmatched bases: 6. The CDR3 loop is CASSKLAGGLETQYF. CDR3 bases: TGTGCCAGCAGCAAACTAGCGGGGGGGCTGGAGACCCAGTACTTC.

The CDR3 nucleotides read TGTGCCAGCAGCCAAGATGGGACTAGCGCCTACAATGAGCAGTTCTTC. It is translated as CASSQDGTSAYNEQFF. V is TRBV4-2 and J is TRBJ2-1; 10 bases are a match to TRBD2. The ends lost 0 bases at V and 2 bases at J; junction bases unmatched: 1. The CDR3 has 16 amino acids. Germline CDR1 LGHNA, CDR2 YNFKEQ.

V and J are TRBV27 and TRBJ1-2, with 7 bases lining up with TRBD1. The CDR3 length is 15 residues. After removal of 6 bases from V and 3 bases from J, the junction contained 10 bases not matched to a gene. Germline V gives CDR1 MNHEY, CDR2 SMNVEV (reference sequence). CDR3 residues: CASRGRDSDYYGYTF. In DNA, the CDR3 is TGTGCCAGCAGGGGTAGGGACAGTGACTACTATGGCTACACCTTC.

V is TRBV5-1 and J is TRBJ2-3; 11 bases map to TRBD2. The CDR3 totals 18 residues. The germline V gene encodes CDR1 SGHRS and CDR2 YFSETQ. V dropped 6 bases and J dropped 3; count of bases not matched to a gene: 15. This CDR3 reads CASNAAYPGLAATDTQYF. Here the CDR3 DNA reads TGCGCCAGCAACGCGGCCTATCCGGGACTAGCGGCAACAGATACGCAGTATTTT.

Written as DNA, the CDR3 is TGCGCCAGCAGCCAAGCCCCGGGGGGCTTTAGCTCTGGGGCCAACGTCCTGACTTTC. Protein: CASSQAPGGFSSGANVLTF. The chain joins TRBV4-3 to TRBJ2-6; D might be TRBD2 (7 bases). The CDR3 has 19 residues. The germline CDR1 and CDR2 sequences are LGHNA and YSLEER. V lost 1 base and J lost 0, with 16 bases in between.

This clone turned up a few times. The chain has TRBV7-2 and TRBJ1-1; 7 bases are a match to TRBD1. CDR1 is SGHTA, CDR2 FQGNSA, per germline. V lost 5 bases to trimming and J lost 1 base; unmatched junction nucleotides: 4. The CDR3 length is 14 residues. The CDR3 bases are TGTGCCAGCAGCCGGGGACAGCCGAACACTGAAGCTTTCTTT. Amino acids: CASSRGQPNTEAFF.

J is TRBJ1-1 and V is TRBV11-2; no firm D call. The CDR3 loop spans 16 amino acids. Germline lookup yields CDR1 SGHAT and CDR2 FQNNGV. Between the trimmed V and J ends, which lost 1 base and 6 bases, there was a span of 18 bases. CDR3 protein: CASSLALGGLRAEAFF. For the CDR3, the DNA is TGTGCCAGCAGCTTAGCCTTGGGAGGATTGCGGGCTGAAGCTTTCTTT.